The rows below give T cell receptor beta chains drawn from one sample of a study of cytomegalovirus exposure and HLA in healthy donors. The table came from immunoSEQ multiplex PCR; TCRdb's copy has only in-frame clones and leaves some out. Of 200,000 to 250,000 clones listed, 70% to 90% were seen once; the top ten hold 1.3%. Sequencing input: PBMCs. These receptors all come from a human donor in good health. The CDR3 runs from the conserved cysteine through the conserved F or W. The order of the fields is D gene, V gene, J gene, clone size, CDR3 protein, CDR3 DNA. The D gene is left open where the match is weak. Rows give clone size only sometimes, using once, few, many, or a class for an expanded clone.

TRBD1	TRBV4-2	TRBJ1-3	-	CASTETGIGGNTIYF	TGTGCCAGCACTGAGACAGGGATAGGAGGAAACACCATATATTTT
-	TRBV6-5	TRBJ1-5	-	CASSSQGKSNQPQHF	TGTGCCAGCAGTTCGCAGGGAAAAAGCAATCAGCCCCAGCATTTT
TRBD1	TRBV30	TRBJ2-3	-	CAWGPGQGTDTQYF	TGTGCCTGGGGACCGGGACAGGGGACAGATACGCAGTATTTT
-	TRBV4-1	TRBJ2-7	-	CASSQGLNYEQYF	TGCGCCAGCAGCCAAGGGCTCAACTACGAGCAGTACTTC
TRBD1	TRBV28	TRBJ2-6	-	CASSPQTGDSGANVLTF	TGTGCCAGCAGTCCCCAGACAGGGGACTCTGGGGCCAACGTCCTGACTTTC
-	TRBV2	TRBJ2-1	-	CASKRLRSSSYNEQFF	TGTGCCAGCAAGAGGTTGCGCTCGAGCTCCTACAATGAGCAGTTCTTC
TRBD1	TRBV7-9	TRBJ1-1	-	CASSLVYGTDNTEAFF	TGTGCCAGCAGCTTAGTATACGGGACAGACAACACTGAAGCTTTCTTT
TRBD2	TRBV5-1	TRBJ2-6	-	CASSLFGTSGSSGANVLTF	TGCGCCAGCAGCTTGTTTGGGACTAGCGGCAGCTCTGGGGCCAACGTCCTGACTTTC
TRBD2	TRBV19	TRBJ2-5	-	CASSKGLAGGQETQYF	TGTGCCAGTAGTAAGGGACTAGCGGGAGGGCAAGAGACCCAGTACTTC
-	TRBV25-1	TRBJ2-5	few	CASSEEEEIQETQYF	TGTGCCAGCAGTGAAGAGGAGGAGATACAAGAGACCCAGTACTTC
TRBD2	TRBV30	TRBJ2-5	-	CAWRAGGDQETQYF	TGTGCCTGGAGGGCGGGAGGTGACCAAGAGACCCAGTACTTC
TRBD2	TRBV4-3	TRBJ2-1	-	CASSQDMGLAGGNEQFF	TGCGCCAGCAGCCAAGATATGGGACTAGCGGGAGGCAATGAGCAGTTCTTC
-	TRBV27	TRBJ2-7	-	CASSLRGREPHEQYF	TGTGCCAGCAGTTTAAGGGGTCGGGAGCCCCACGAGCAGTACTTC
-	TRBV6-5	TRBJ1-4	-	CASSYRGRAPNEKLFF	TGTGCCAGCAGTTACCGCGGCAGGGCCCCAAATGAAAAACTGTTTTTT
-	TRBV9	TRBJ2-5	-	CASSVAPDRQETQYF	TGTGCCAGCAGCGTAGCTCCAGACAGACAAGAGACCCAGTACTTC
TRBD2	TRBV5-1	TRBJ2-5	-	CASRAGGGFQETQYF	TGCGCCAGCAGAGCCGGCGGGGGGTTCCAGGAGACCCAGTACTTC
-	TRBV4-1	TRBJ2-2	-	CASSQPSPPTANTGELFF	TGCGCCAGCAGCCAACCATCCCCTCCGACAGCGAACACCGGGGAGCTGTTTTTT
-	TRBV29-1	TRBJ2-3	-	CSVDLSGLTSTDTQYF	TGCAGCGTTGATCTATCCGGTCTAACGAGCACAGATACGCAGTATTTT
TRBD1	TRBV19	TRBJ1-2	-	CASMGDRTNYGYTF	TGTGCCAGTATGGGGGACAGGACTAACTATGGCTACACCTTC
TRBD1	TRBV5-1	TRBJ2-5	-	CASSVGQGGLRDQYF	TGCGCCAGCAGCGTTGGACAGGGGGGGTTAAGGGACCAGTACTTC
TRBD2	TRBV6-1	TRBJ2-3	-	CASSGRGGKDTQYF	TGTGCCAGCAGTGGGAGGGGAGGGAAGGATACGCAGTATTTT
TRBD2	TRBV5-4	TRBJ2-5	-	CASSSWTSGRASTQYF	TGTGCCAGCAGCTCCTGGACTAGCGGGAGGGCTTCGACCCAGTACTTC
-	TRBV21-1	TRBJ2-7	once	CASSPWTGEFSYEQYF	TGTGCCAGCAGCCCCTGGACAGGGGAGTTTAGCTACGAGCAGTACTTC
TRBD1	TRBV5-1	TRBJ2-5	-	CASSLQGAEWETQYF	TGCGCCAGCAGCTTGCAGGGGGCGGAATGGGAGACCCAGTACTTC
-	TRBV7-2	TRBJ2-4	-	CASSLDLAKNIQYF	TGTGCCAGCAGCTTAGATCTAGCCAAAAACATTCAGTACTTC
TRBD1	TRBV5-1	TRBJ2-7	-	CASSLDRGVYEQYF	TGCGCCAGCAGCCTCGACAGGGGGGTTTACGAGCAGTACTTC
TRBD2	TRBV7-9	TRBJ2-1	-	CASSFGLAGEDEQFF	TGTGCCAGCAGCTTCGGACTAGCGGGAGAGGATGAGCAGTTCTTC
-	TRBV4-1	TRBJ2-1	-	CASSQAGLNRRGNEQFF	TGCGCCAGCAGCCAAGCTGGACTAAATAGGAGAGGCAATGAGCAGTTCTTC
-	TRBV7-9	TRBJ2-7	-	CSSSPTGHPPYEQYF	TGTTCCAGCAGCCCAACGGGACACCCACCCTACGAGCAGTACTTC
TRBD1	TRBV11-2	TRBJ1-2	-	CASRDRGLTIGYTF	TGTGCCAGCCGGGACAGGGGTTTGACTATCGGCTACACCTTC
TRBD2	TRBV27	TRBJ2-7	-	CASRGLVVDEQYF	TGTGCCAGCAGAGGACTAGTAGTGGACGAGCAGTACTTC
-	TRBV18	TRBJ1-3	-	CASSPLDSSGNTIYF	TGTGCCAGCTCACCATTGGACAGCTCTGGAAACACCATATATTTT
-	TRBV7-8	TRBJ1-2	-	CASSTRLRQQTNYGYTF	TGTGCCAGCAGCACGAGACTTAGACAGCAGACTAACTATGGCTACACCTTC
TRBD2	TRBV5-1	TRBJ2-3	once	CASSPGLAGATLTDTQYF	TGCGCCAGCAGCCCGGGACTAGCGGGAGCTACTTTGACAGATACGCAGTATTTT
-	TRBV2	TRBJ1-5	-	CASSANRAYNQPQHF	TGTGCCAGCAGTGCTAACAGGGCCTACAATCAGCCCCAGCATTTT
-	TRBV9	TRBJ1-1	-	CASSQYRDAEAFF	TGTGCCAGCAGCCAATACAGGGACGCTGAAGCTTTCTTT
-	TRBV2	TRBJ2-1	-	CASTRRGLHYNEQFF	TGTGCCAGCACCCGACGGGGACTGCATTACAATGAGCAGTTCTTC
-	TRBV4-2	TRBJ2-5	once	CASSQQPSVEETQYF	TGTGCCAGCAGCCAACAGCCTAGCGTGGAGGAGACCCAGTACTTC
TRBD1	TRBV19	TRBJ2-7	-	CASSITGVDEQYF	TGTGCCAGTAGTATTACAGGGGTCGACGAGCAGTACTTC
-	TRBV6-1	TRBJ1-5	-	CASSVREVNNQPQHF	TGTGCCAGCAGTGTTCGCGAGGTCAACAATCAGCCCCAGCATTTT
-	TRBV6-6	TRBJ2-5	-	CASSLPTKEETQYF	TGTGCCAGCAGTTTACCAACTAAGGAAGAGACCCAGTACTTC
-	TRBV30	TRBJ2-5	-	CAWSSQLQETQYF	TGTGCCTGGAGTTCCCAGTTACAAGAGACCCAGTACTTC
-	TRBV5-1	TRBJ1-2	-	CASSQIGQTNYGYTF	TGCGCCAGCAGCCAGATAGGACAGACCAACTATGGCTACACCTTC